The 10 T cell receptor beta chains below all came from one sample that was sequenced in a study of blood T cell repertoires in COVID-19 (dated by TCRdb to the early 2020s). Library preparation employed the immunoSEQ multiplex PCR assay. In TCRdb, the immuneACCESS table is reduced to in-frame sequences with V and J assigned. These tables do not hold every clone; where another copy was compared, an unresolved V gene accounts for under half, and the others remain unexplained. The sample table lists 55,000 to 70,000 clones, around 84% of them with a count of one. Together, the top ten hold around 4% of the sample. Sequencing used peripheral blood. The receptor set was obtained from a man in his forties or fifties with acute or convalescent COVID-19.

V usage is TRBV15 and J usage is TRBJ1-1; tentatively, D is TRBD1 (5 bases). Trimming shortened V by 0 bases and J by 8 bases, and 10 bases separated the two germline ends. Per the germline V gene, CDR1 is LNHNV and CDR2 is YYDKDF (reference sequence). The CDR3 covers 13 residues. CDR3 DNA: TGTGCCACCAGCAGAGACGGGGGGGAGGAAGCTTTCTTT. Protein sequence: CATSRDGGEEAFF.

This clone turned up a few times. The chain couples TRBV28 to TRBJ2-7; TRBD1 matches 7 bases. Per the germline V gene, CDR1 is MDHEN and CDR2 is SYDVKM. The CDR3 runs to 16 residues. Unmatched junction bases numbered 13, after V lost 6 bases and J lost 2 bases. CDR3 coding DNA: TGTGCCAGCAGCCTACAGGGGTTGGGGCGAACCTACGAGCAGTACTTC. Translating gives CASSLQGLGRTYEQYF.

The gene calls are TRBV24-1 and TRBJ1-1, with TRBD1 matching over 8 bases. This CDR3 is built from 14 residues. V trimming: 6 bases; J trimming: 1 base; junction bases outside the gene matches: 3. Germline loops: CDR1 KGHDR, CDR2 SFDVKD. Here the CDR3 DNA reads TGTGCCACCAGTACCGGGACAGGGAACACTGAAGCTTTCTTT. It translates to CATSTGTGNTEAFF.

This clone was observed a single time. V usage is TRBV27 and J usage is TRBJ1-5, with TRBD1 identical over 8 bases. The germline V gene has CDR1 MNHEY and CDR2 SMNVEV (reference sequence). V dropped 5 bases and J dropped 2; count of bases not matched to a gene: 11. The CDR3 contains 17 residues. The CDR3 nucleotides read TGTGCCAGCAGTCTCTCCCCGGGACAGGTCCGCAATCAGCCCCAGCATTTT. Its protein product is CASSLSPGQVRNQPQHF.

The rearrangement uses TRBV10-1 and TRBJ2-3; D remains ambiguous. CDR1 WNHNN and CDR2 SYGVQD come from the germline V gene (reference sequence). This CDR3 has 9 residues. The V gene lost 6 bases and the J gene lost 11 bases, with 6 bases spanning the gap. CDR3 protein: CASRELQYF. The CDR3 DNA reads as TGCGCCAGCAGAGAGCTGCAGTATTTT.

The chain links TRBV28 to TRBJ2-6; 8 bases line up with TRBD1. Germline values: CDR1 MDHEN, CDR2 SYDVKM. This CDR3 has 16 residues. Trimming removed 3 bases from V and 4 bases from J; junction bases left unmatched: 5. The CDR3 DNA sequence: TGTGCCAGCAGTTTTCAGGGGGCGCCCGGGGCCAACGTCCTGACTTTC. Translating it yields CASSFQGAPGANVLTF. The entire variable domain, with the rest obtained from reference TRBV28 and TRBJ2-6, is as follows: DVKVTQSSRYLVKRTGEKVFLECVQDMDHENMFWYRQDPGLGLRLIYFSYDVKMKEKGDIPEGYSVSREKKERFSLILESASTNQTSMYLCASSFQGAPGANVLTFGAGSRLTVL.

The V gene is TRBV10-1, the J gene TRBJ2-7; D might be TRBD1 (5 bases). There are 13 residues in the CDR3. CDR1 is WNHNN and CDR2 is SYGVQD in the germline V gene (reference sequence). The V gene lost 2 bases and the J gene lost 0 bases, with 5 bases spanning the gap. CDR3 DNA sequence: TGCGCCAGCAGTGAGAGGGGCTCCTACGAGCAGTACTTC. This codes for CASSERGSYEQYF.

The rearrangement uses TRBV5-7 and TRBJ2-7; 7 positions match TRBD1. TRBV5-7 is flagged as an ORF with uncertain function. The ends lost 7 bases at V and 12 bases at J; junction bases unmatched: 10. This CDR3 contains 11 residues. CDR3 DNA sequence: TGTGCCAGCCCGACAGGGCCAAAAACGTACTTC. It encodes CASPTGPKTYF.

V is TRBV6-5 and J is TRBJ1-1, with D tentatively TRBD1 (6 bases). Germline V gene lookup returns CDR1 MNHEY and CDR2 SVGAGI. The CDR3 spans 14 residues. Trimming pared 6 bases from V and 8 bases from J, leaving 19 bases between. Here the CDR3 DNA reads TGTGCCAGCAGCCCACAGGGCGTCCAAGGGGAAGCTTTCTTT. This translates into CASSPQGVQGEAFF.

V gene TRBV5-1 combines with J gene TRBJ2-7; possibly TRBD2 for D (7 bases). Germline V gives CDR1 SGHRS, CDR2 YFSETQ. Trimming took off 0 bases at V and 4 bases at J, with 11 bases between the two ends. This CDR3 comprises 14 residues. This chain's CDR3 is CASSLGAGAYEQYF. The CDR3 nucleotides read TGCGCCAGCAGCTTGGGGGCGGGGGCATACGAGCAGTACTTC.